Shown below are 30 T cell receptor beta chains from a single sample sequenced in a study of shared T cell receptors in the human thymus. The method was immunoSEQ multiplex PCR; TCRdb's version includes in-frame clones alone and lacks a portion of them. The repertoire consists of about 380,000 clones, with over 90% occurring once and the leading ten covering around 0.018%. The specimen sequenced was thymocytes. The origin of the receptors is a human donor.

The rearrangement joins TRBV5-6 to TRBJ2-7; no clear D. Germline CDR1 is SGHDT and CDR2 is YYEEEE. The CDR3 is 14 amino acids. With 0 bases removed from V and 3 bases from J, the gap between germline ends came to 10 bases. This CDR3 is CASSLGHWDYEQYF. The CDR3 DNA is TGTGCCAGCAGCTTGGGACACTGGGACTACGAGCAGTACTTC.

This CDR3 reads CASSSLNQPQHF. CDR3 sequence (DNA): TGTGCCAGCAGCTCCTTAAATCAGCCCCAGCATTTT. The chain has TRBV7-3 and TRBJ1-5; no clear D gene. V shed 4 bases and J shed 4 bases, with 5 bases lying between them. This CDR3 is built from 12 residues. In germline, CDR1 is SGHTA, CDR2 FQGTGA.

V is TRBV6-1 and J is TRBJ1-5; D unresolved. Per the germline V gene, CDR1 is MNHNS and CDR2 is SASEGT. The V and J ends lost 3 bases and 2 bases respectively, with 20 bases between them. This CDR3 is built from 18 residues. CDR3 sequence: CASSDNQECCNCNQPQHF. The CDR3 DNA follows: TGTGCCAGCAGTGATAATCAGGAGTGCTGTAATTGCAATCAGCCCCAGCATTTT.

The rearrangement links TRBV7-9 to TRBJ2-1; TRBD2 agrees at 11 bases. After removal of 4 bases from V and 7 bases from J, the junction contained 9 bases not matched to a gene. Per the germline V gene, CDR1 is SEHNR and CDR2 is FQNEAQ (reference sequence). CDR3 size: 16 residues. The CDR3 region has the DNA TGTGCCAGCAGCTATACTAGCGGGAGCTTAAGGAATGAGCAGTTCTTC. It is translated as CASSYTSGSLRNEQFF.

This clone was recorded once. This rearrangement joins TRBV14 to TRBJ1-1; 10 positions match TRBD1. Unmatched junction bases numbered 14, after V lost 0 bases and J lost 1 base. CDR3 size: 20 residues. Germline CDR1 reads SGHDN; CDR2 reads FVKESK. CDR3 nucleotides: TGTGCCAGCAGCCAAGAATTTCCCCGGGACAGGGGTGTGCGGAACACTGAAGCTTTCTTT. Encoded protein: CASSQEFPRDRGVRNTEAFF.

V and J are TRBV4-2 and TRBJ2-2; 12 positions match TRBD2. This CDR3 is 19 amino acids long. The V gene's germline CDR1 is LGHNA and CDR2 YNFKEQ. J lost 1 base, V lost 3 bases, and 9 bases had no gene match. CDR3 sequence: CASSHRLAGGPLNTGELFF. DNA for the CDR3: TGTGCCAGCAGCCACCGCCTAGCGGGAGGGCCACTGAACACCGGGGAGCTGTTTTTT.

The chain carries TRBV28 and TRBJ2-5; the D gene could be TRBD1 or TRBD2 (6 bases each). The CDR3 has 16 residues. V gave up 4 bases and J gave up 6 bases, with 21 bases separating them. Looked up from germline, CDR1 is MDHEN and CDR2 is SYDVKM. The DNA for the CDR3 is TGTGCCAGCAGTTCACGGGGGCCAGGGTTATTGCAGACCCAGTACTTC. The encoded protein is CASSSRGPGLLQTQYF. Full variable domain (rest looked up from reference TRBV28 and TRBJ2-5): DVKVTQSSRYLVKRTGEKVFLECVQDMDHENMFWYRQDPGLGLRLIYFSYDVKMKEKGDIPEGYSVSREKKERFSLILESASTNQTSMYLCASSSRGPGLLQTQYFGPGTRLLVL.

The rearrangement uses TRBV4-3 and TRBJ2-1, with 7 bases that match TRBD1. Germline-derived CDR1 and CDR2 are LGHNA and YSLEER. J was trimmed by 5 bases and V by 4 bases; bases with no gene match: 8. The CDR3 length is 15 residues. As DNA, the CDR3 is TGCGCCAGCAGCCGCGAACAAAGGGGGCACAATGAGCAGTTCTTC. Amino acid sequence: CASSREQRGHNEQFF.

CDR3 sequence (DNA): TGCGCCAGCAGCTTGGGGTTAGCCATGAAGCAGTACTTC. It encodes CASSLGLAMKQYF. The chain is built from TRBV5-1 and TRBJ2-7; D not certain. In germline, CDR1 is SGHRS, CDR2 YFSETQ. The germline V and J ends were trimmed by 0 bases and 8 bases, with 12 bases remaining between them. The CDR3 has 13 amino acids.

The chain combines TRBV15 with TRBJ1-3, with unresolved D. Germline-derived CDR1 and CDR2 are LNHNV and YYDKDF (reference sequence). This CDR3 is built from 14 residues. The germline V and J ends were trimmed by 1 base and 0 bases, with 4 bases remaining between them. The CDR3 here is CATSRAVSGNTIYF. The CDR3 nucleotides read TGTGCCACCAGCAGAGCGGTCTCTGGAAACACCATATATTTT.

The V and J genes are TRBV28 and TRBJ2-7, with TRBD2 identical over 9 bases. Germline V lookup: CDR1 MDHEN, CDR2 SYDVKM. The ends lost 0 bases at V and 3 bases at J; junction bases unmatched: 0. The CDR3 is 14 residues long. The CDR3 loop is CASSLWTSGYEQYF. As DNA, the CDR3 is TGTGCCAGCAGTTTATGGACTAGCGGCTACGAGCAGTACTTC.

The gene calls are TRBV7-9 and TRBJ2-7; TRBD1 is a possible D gene (6 bases). Trimming pared 8 bases from V and 2 bases from J, leaving 13 bases between. The CDR3 is 13 amino acids. The germline CDR1 and CDR2 sequences are SEHNR and FQNEAQ (reference sequence). CDR3 residues: CASLPDSPYEQYF. CDR3 coding DNA: TGTGCCAGCCTGCCGGACAGTCCCTACGAGCAGTACTTC.

V usage is TRBV21-1 and J usage is TRBJ1-4. TRBV21-1 is listed as a pseudogene. The length of the CDR3 is 14 residues. The CDR3 sequence: CASSKIGADEKLFF. The CDR3 DNA is TGTGCCAGCAGCAAAATCGGGGCAGATGAAAAACTGTTTTTT.

The chain joins TRBV7-3 to TRBJ2-1; the D gene could be TRBD1 or TRBD2 (7 bases each). Germline CDR1 is SGHTA and CDR2 is FQGTGA. The CDR3 spans 18 residues. V shed 4 bases and J shed 7 bases, with 26 bases lying between them. DNA of the CDR3: TGTGCCAGCAGCTCCCTTCAAGGGGGGGGCGACAGGGTGAATGAGCAGTTCTTC. This encodes CASSSLQGGGDRVNEQFF.

J is TRBJ1-5 and V is TRBV27, with D tentatively TRBD1 (6 bases). Germline loops: CDR1 MNHEY, CDR2 SMNVEV (reference sequence). The CDR3 totals 13 residues. V lost 5 bases and J 6 bases, leaving 11 bases between the germline ends. The CDR3 here is CASSKGGGQPQHF. Here the CDR3 DNA reads TGTGCCAGCAGTAAGGGGGGGGGTCAGCCCCAGCATTTT.

This chain joins TRBV11-3 and TRBJ2-3; D gene ambiguous. V shed 2 bases and J shed 0 bases, with 0 bases lying between them. There are 12 residues in the CDR3. The germline V gene encodes CDR1 SGHNT and CDR2 YENEEA. As DNA, the CDR3 is TGTGCCAGCAGCTTAAGCACAGATACGCAGTATTTT. It specifies CASSLSTDTQYF.

J is TRBJ1-1 and V is TRBV7-9, with 8 bases matching TRBD1. Unmatched junction bases numbered 8, after V lost 6 bases and J lost 5 bases. The CDR3 length is 14 residues. The V gene's germline CDR1 is SEHNR and CDR2 FQNEAQ (reference sequence). In DNA, the CDR3 is TGTGCCAGCAGTCCCAGGGGGCCGGGAACTGAAGCTTTCTTT. Protein: CASSPRGPGTEAFF.

This clone has only one observation. The chain links TRBV7-9 to TRBJ2-7; D not certain. Germline V gene lookup returns CDR1 SEHNR and CDR2 FQNEAQ (reference sequence). Trimming left V 3 bases short and J 3 bases short, with 9 bases between. This CDR3 is built from 13 residues. As DNA, the CDR3 is TGTGCCAGCAGCTTTTCCAGAGACTACGAGCAGTACTTC. This sequence encodes CASSFSRDYEQYF.

The rearrangement links TRBV5-5 to TRBJ1-5, with TRBD1 identical over 10 bases. This CDR3 region has 17 residues. CDR1 and CDR2 from the germline V gene are SGHKS and YYEKEE (reference sequence). V lost 4 bases and J lost 0; bases outside the gene matches: 7. CDR3 sequence (DNA): TGTGCCAGCAGCCCCGGACAGGGGGAATGTAGCAATCAGCCCCAGCATTTT. This encodes CASSPGQGECSNQPQHF. The complete variable domain, with remaining parts taken from reference TRBV5-5 and TRBJ1-5, reads DAGVTQSPTHLIKTRGQQVTLRCSPISGHKSVSWYQQVLGQGPQFIFQYYEKEERGRGNFPDRFSARQFPNYSSELNVNALLLGDSALYLCASSPGQGECSNQPQHFGDGTRLSIL.

The chain employs TRBV7-9 and TRBJ2-7; D assignment may be TRBD1 or TRBD2 (6 bases each). The CDR3 loop spans 17 amino acids. The V gene's germline CDR1 is SEHNR and CDR2 FQNEAQ (reference sequence). V was trimmed by 5 bases and J by 4 bases, leaving 24 bases between them. Here the CDR3 DNA reads TGTGCCAGCAGCCCCGCGAGGGGGGCCCTTCTTGGATACGAGCAGTACTTC. Translated: CASSPARGALLGYEQYF.

The genes are TRBV5-5 and TRBJ2-1; 9 bases map to TRBD2. The germline V gene has CDR1 SGHKS and CDR2 YYEKEE (reference sequence). The V and J ends lost 6 bases and 5 bases, in that order; junction bases with no gene match: 15. The CDR3 spans 17 residues. CDR3 nucleotide sequence: TGTGCCAGCACCTCCCATGCGGGAGGGCCTGTGCACAATGAGCAGTTCTTC. It yields the protein CASTSHAGGPVHNEQFF.

V usage is TRBV6-1 and J usage is TRBJ2-7; D tentatively reads TRBD1 or TRBD2 (5 bases each). The CDR3 totals 16 residues. Germline-derived CDR1 and CDR2 are MNHNS and SASEGT. V was trimmed by 0 bases and J by 0 bases, leaving 12 bases between them. The CDR3 here is CASSEAHSGSSYEQYF. The CDR3 bases are TGTGCCAGCAGTGAAGCCCATTCAGGGAGCTCCTACGAGCAGTACTTC.

The chain employs TRBV5-5 and TRBJ2-1, with 10 nucleotides matching TRBD2. The CDR3 sequence is 16 residues long. Germline lookup yields CDR1 SGHKS and CDR2 YYEKEE (reference sequence). Trimming removed 5 bases from V and 6 bases from J; junction bases left unmatched: 11. CDR3 bases: TGTGCCAGCAGGTCACTTAGCGGGAGGATAGGCAATGAGCAGTTCTTC. Translated: CASRSLSGRIGNEQFF.

The chain couples TRBV23-1 to TRBJ2-1, with D hard to call. TRBV23-1 is an open reading frame, and its role is uncertain. CDR3 length: 13 amino acids. Trimming pared 0 bases from V and 7 bases from J, leaving 7 bases between. In DNA form, the CDR3 reads TGCGCCAGCAGTCAATCGAAATTGAATGAGCAGTTCTTC. Its translation: CASSQSKLNEQFF.

This clone was seen a single time. The chain has TRBV4-1 and TRBJ2-1, with unresolved D. Germline-derived CDR1 and CDR2 are MGHRA and YSYEKL. The V and J ends lost 0 bases and 8 bases respectively, with 17 bases between them. This CDR3 is built from 16 residues. The CDR3, as DNA: TGCGCCAGCAGCCAAGATAATAAGCACGTCTGGGATGAGCAGTTCTTC. This gives the protein CASSQDNKHVWDEQFF.

The chain employs TRBV4-3 and TRBJ2-3; the match to TRBD2 covers 7 bases. The junction had 8 bases not matched to a gene; V was cut back by 0 bases and J by 2 bases. Germline V gene data show CDR1 as LGHNA and CDR2 as YSLEER. This CDR3 contains 17 residues. CDR3 region: CASSQERPSGHTDTQYF. For the CDR3, the DNA is TGCGCCAGCAGCCAAGAACGGCCTAGCGGACACACAGATACGCAGTATTTT.

This clone was observed a single time. J is TRBJ2-1 and V is TRBV11-2; 8 nucleotides match TRBD2. The CDR3 is 14 amino acids. Trimming at V came to 7 bases and at J to 9 bases, leaving 11 bases not matched to a gene. Germline CDR1 and CDR2: SGHAT and FQNNGV. The CDR3 DNA reads TGTGCCAGCAACTCGGGAGGGGGTACAGGTGAGCAGTTCTTC. Protein sequence: CASNSGGGTGEQFF.

This sequence joins TRBV27 and TRBJ2-2; D uncertain. This CDR3 is built from 15 residues. Trimming took off 2 bases at V and 5 bases at J, with 12 bases between the two ends. Germline CDR1 MNHEY, CDR2 SMNVEV (reference sequence). The CDR3 DNA reads as TGTGCCAGCAGTTTAGCGCCCCTGGGGACCGGGGAGCTGTTTTTT. Translating it yields CASSLAPLGTGELFF.

This rearrangement joins TRBV7-2 to TRBJ1-2, with D possibly being TRBD1 (5 bases). Trimming left V 7 bases short and J 5 bases short, with 14 bases between. The CDR3 is 13 residues long. The V gene's germline CDR1 is SGHTA and CDR2 FQGNSA. CDR3 in DNA: TGTGCCAGCATCTTGAGGGGTCTTTATGGCTACACCTTC. Protein product: CASILRGLYGYTF.

V is TRBV28 and J is TRBJ2-7, with TRBD1 identical over 7 bases. Germline V gives CDR1 MDHEN, CDR2 SYDVKM. This CDR3 has 14 residues. V dropped 2 bases and J dropped 2; count of bases not matched to a gene: 3. The CDR3 coding sequence is TGTGCCAGCAGTTTACCCGGGACAGCCTACGAGCAGTACTTC. It codes for CASSLPGTAYEQYF. The variable domain in full, with the rest retrieved from reference TRBV28 and TRBJ2-7, is DVKVTQSSRYLVKRTGEKVFLECVQDMDHENMFWYRQDPGLGLRLIYFSYDVKMKEKGDIPEGYSVSREKKERFSLILESASTNQTSMYLCASSLPGTAYEQYFGPGTRLTVT.